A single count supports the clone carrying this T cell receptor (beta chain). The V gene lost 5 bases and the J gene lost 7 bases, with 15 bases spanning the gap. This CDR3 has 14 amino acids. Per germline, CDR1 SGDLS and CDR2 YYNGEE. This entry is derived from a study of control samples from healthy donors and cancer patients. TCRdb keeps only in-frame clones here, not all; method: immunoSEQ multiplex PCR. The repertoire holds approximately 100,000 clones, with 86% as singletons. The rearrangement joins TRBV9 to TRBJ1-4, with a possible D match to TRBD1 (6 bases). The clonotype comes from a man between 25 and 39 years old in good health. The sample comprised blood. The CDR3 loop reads CASSRREGGEKLFF. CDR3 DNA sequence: TGTGCCAGCAGTCGTAGGGAGGGGGGTGAAAAACTGTTTTTT.